These 32 T cell receptor beta chains originate from one sample sequenced in a study of shared clonotypes between healthy human individuals. TCRdb's table, derived via immunoSEQ multiplex PCR, lists solely in-frame clones and lacks some. The sample lists millions of clones, roughly 96% occurring once. Sequencing was done on a sample of naive CD4+ T cells sorted from blood. Regarding subset: CD45RA+ positively selected. The receptors were sampled from a man in his late teens or twenties in good health.

V gene TRBV9 combines with J gene TRBJ2-2; D remains unclear. Germline V CDR1 and CDR2: SGDLS, YYNGEE. V was clipped by 0 bases and J by 3 bases, with 12 bases between them. The CDR3 has 16 residues. The CDR3 DNA follows: TGTGCCAGCAGCGTAGTCCCTGCGGTAGACACCGGGGAGCTGTTTTTT. Translating gives CASSVVPAVDTGELFF.

The rearrangement joins TRBV11-2 to TRBJ2-6; D gene ambiguous. The germline gives CDR1 SGHAT, CDR2 FQNNGV. V lost 3 bases, J lost 0 bases, and 9 bases lay in between. The CDR3 is 16 amino acids. The chain's CDR3 is CASSLRKSSGANVLTF. The CDR3 nucleotides are TGTGCCAGCAGCTTGCGAAAGAGCTCTGGGGCCAACGTCCTGACTTTC.

Here the CDR3 reads CASSQMGVASPLHF. CDR3 sequence (DNA): TGTGCCAGCAGCCAAATGGGGGTAGCGTCACCCCTCCACTTT. The chain joins TRBV14 to TRBJ1-6; tentative D call: TRBD1 (5 bases). Germline V lookup: CDR1 SGHDN, CDR2 FVKESK. V was trimmed by 2 bases and J by 10 bases, leaving 12 bases between them. The length of the CDR3 is 14 residues.

This chain links TRBV30 with TRBJ2-2; D gene ambiguous. V was cut by 4 bases and J by 1 base, with 10 bases left in between. Germline CDR1 is GTSNPN and CDR2 is SVGIG (reference sequence). This CDR3 comprises 14 residues. CDR3 nucleotide sequence: TGTGCCTGGATAGGTGGGGAGAACACCGGGGAGCTGTTTTTT. Translation: CAWIGGENTGELFF.

This sequence joins TRBV28 and TRBJ1-2, with TRBD1 as a possible D gene (6 bases). This CDR3 is built from 15 residues. Germline values: CDR1 MDHEN, CDR2 SYDVKM. The V gene lost 3 bases and the J gene lost 2 bases, with 13 bases spanning the gap. This CDR3 is CASSFGDRKNYGYTF. In DNA form, the CDR3 reads TGTGCCAGCAGTTTCGGCGACAGGAAGAACTATGGCTACACCTTC.

J is TRBJ2-7 and V is TRBV6-5; no clear D. Per the germline V gene, CDR1 is MNHEY and CDR2 is SVGAGI. Between the trimmed V and J ends, which lost 4 bases and 1 base, there was a span of 11 bases. The CDR3 has 14 amino acids. The CDR3 reads CASSLTRPSYEQYF. CDR3 coding DNA: TGTGCCAGCAGTTTGACAAGACCGTCCTACGAGCAGTACTTC.

The chain is built from TRBV19 and TRBJ2-5, with a possible D match to TRBD2 (6 bases). Germline-derived CDR1 and CDR2 are LNHDA and SQIVND (reference sequence). Trimming took off 6 bases at V and 2 bases at J, with 16 bases between the two ends. CDR3 length equals 15 residues. The CDR3 DNA reads as TGTGCCAGTAGCCCCGCGGGGAGGCAGCAAGAGACCCAGTACTTC. It specifies CASSPAGRQQETQYF.

Comments on this clone: Other DNA sequences within the sample encode an identical CDR3. The chain uses TRBV19 and TRBJ2-5, with D unresolved. CDR1 is LNHDA, CDR2 SQIVND, per germline (reference sequence). The CDR3 is made up of 11 amino acids. Trimming pared 4 bases from V and 4 bases from J, leaving 4 bases between. CDR3 amino acids: CASSSRETQYF. The CDR3 coding sequence is TGTGCCAGTAGTAGCCGAGAGACCCAGTACTTC.

The chain joins TRBV29-1 to TRBJ2-7, with 9 bases aligning to TRBD1. The CDR3 spans 13 residues. Germline CDR1 and CDR2: SQVTM and ANQGSEA. V trimming: 5 bases; J trimming: 7 bases; junction bases outside the gene matches: 9. The CDR3 nucleotides read TGCAGCGTTACGGACAGGGGAAGCGTGGAGCAGTACTTC. This translates into CSVTDRGSVEQYF.

About this clone itself: The sample carries other DNA sequences with the same CDR3. The chain has TRBV7-2 and TRBJ2-2; D is unclear. The CDR3 has 14 residues. Trimming left V 4 bases short and J 2 bases short, with 8 bases between. The germline gives CDR1 SGHTA, CDR2 FQGNSA. Here the CDR3 reads CASSSGPNTGELFF. For the CDR3, the DNA is TGTGCCAGCAGCTCAGGACCAAACACCGGGGAGCTGTTTTTT.

The chain links TRBV6-5 to TRBJ1-2, with D possibly being TRBD1 (5 bases). In germline, CDR1 is MNHEY, CDR2 SVGAGI. Trimming left V 6 bases short and J 6 bases short, with 14 bases between. This CDR3 is 13 amino acids long. CDR3 in amino acids: CASRPGGGDGYTF. DNA of the CDR3: TGTGCCAGCAGACCTGGGGGAGGGGATGGCTACACCTTC.

This clone was seen only once. The V call is TRBV7-9, the J call TRBJ1-6; D unclear. Trimming left V 5 bases short and J 1 base short, with 12 bases between. The length of the CDR3 is 16 residues. Looked up from germline, CDR1 is SEHNR and CDR2 is FQNEAQ (reference sequence). CDR3 amino acids: CASSLSIGSYNSPLHF. CDR3 in DNA: TGTGCCAGCAGCCTTTCCATAGGGTCCTATAATTCACCCCTCCACTTT.

The chain recombines TRBV6-6 with TRBJ2-1, with 8 bases aligning to TRBD2. Germline V CDR1 and CDR2: MNHNY, SVGAGI (reference sequence). The CDR3 sequence is 15 residues long. With 1 base clipped from V and 4 bases from J, the junction kept 3 bases outside the gene matches. This CDR3 is CASSYLAGTYNEQFF. CDR3 DNA sequence: TGTGCCAGCAGTTACTTAGCGGGAACTTACAATGAGCAGTTCTTC.

Comment on this clone: The same CDR3 is also encoded by other DNA sequences in this sample. The V call is TRBV18, the J call TRBJ2-7; possibly TRBD2 for D (5 bases). Trimming removed 3 bases at V and 0 bases at J, with 6 bases between. The CDR3 covers 13 residues. Germline-derived CDR1 and CDR2 are KGHSH and LQKENI. This CDR3 reads CASSPGDSYEQYF. DNA of the CDR3: TGTGCCAGCTCACCCGGGGACTCCTACGAGCAGTACTTC.

A note on this clone: Other DNA sequences within the sample encode an identical CDR3. The chain combines TRBV5-1 with TRBJ1-3; D may be TRBD1 (5 bases). The germline gives CDR1 SGHRS, CDR2 YFSETQ. The ends were cut back, 7 bases at V and 0 bases at J, with 8 bases in the middle. The CDR3 has 13 residues. The CDR3 sequence: CASSDNSGNTIYF. The CDR3 region has the DNA TGCGCCAGCTCGGACAACTCTGGAAACACCATATATTTT.

This clone was picked up one time. V gene TRBV5-1 combines with J gene TRBJ2-7; 7 bases are shared with TRBD1. The CDR3 runs to 16 residues. Looked up from germline, CDR1 is SGHRS and CDR2 is YFSETQ. J was trimmed by 2 bases and V by 4 bases; bases with no gene match: 12. The chain's CDR3 is CASSGSRDRATYEQYF. For the CDR3, the DNA is TGCGCCAGCAGCGGGAGCCGGGACAGAGCAACCTACGAGCAGTACTTC.

V is TRBV6-5 and J is TRBJ2-4; D is ambiguous. This CDR3 is built from 14 residues. Germline assignment: CDR1 MNHEY and CDR2 SVGAGI. The germline V and J ends were trimmed by 3 bases and 1 base, with 7 bases remaining between them. CDR3 protein: CASSYGQAKNIQYF. The DNA for the CDR3 is TGTGCCAGCAGTTATGGGCAGGCCAAAAACATTCAGTACTTC.

The rearrangement joins TRBV2 to TRBJ2-1; 10 bases fit TRBD2. V shed 8 bases, J shed 6 bases, and the junction held 7 bases outside the gene matches. The CDR3 spans 14 residues. Germline V gives CDR1 SNHLY, CDR2 FYNNEI. DNA for the CDR3: TGTGCCAGCCGGAGCGGGAGGGCCGTCAATGAGCAGTTCTTC. As protein: CASRSGRAVNEQFF.

The rearrangement links TRBV15 to TRBJ2-7; D tentatively fits TRBD1 or TRBD2 (5 bases each). Trimming took off 1 base at V and 3 bases at J, with 16 bases between the two ends. From germline, CDR1 is LNHNV and CDR2 YYDKDF (reference sequence). The CDR3 has 16 amino acids. CDR3 in amino acids: CATSRGLEGLYYEQYF. CDR3 nucleotide sequence: TGTGCCACCAGCAGAGGCCTAGAGGGGCTCTACTACGAGCAGTACTTC.

The V gene is TRBV6-5, the J gene TRBJ2-1; no clear D. The length of the CDR3 is 12 residues. Trimming took 0 bases from V and 10 from J, leaving 7 bases between them. Germline V gene sequence: CDR1 MNHEY, CDR2 SVGAGI. The CDR3: CASSYSGREQFF. The CDR3 DNA reads as TGTGCCAGCAGTTACTCCGGTAGGGAGCAGTTCTTC.

The gene calls are TRBV5-1 and TRBJ2-7; D call uncertain. Trimming pared 0 bases from V and 2 bases from J, leaving 6 bases between. This CDR3 contains 13 residues. Looked up from germline, CDR1 is SGHRS and CDR2 is YFSETQ. The CDR3 DNA sequence: TGCGCCAGCAGCTTGGATAAGGCCTACGAGCAGTACTTC. Its protein is CASSLDKAYEQYF. Based on the CDR3 plus reference TRBV5-1 and TRBJ2-7, the full variable domain is KAGVTQTPRYLIKTRGQQVTLSCSPISGHRSVSWYQQTPGQGLQFLFEYFSETQRNKGNFPGRFSGRQFSNSRSEMNVSTLELGDSALYLCASSLDKAYEQYFGPGTRLTVT.

This sequence joins TRBV6-1 and TRBJ1-5, with a tentative D call TRBD1 (5 bases). The ends were cut back, 7 bases at V and 0 bases at J, with 13 bases in the middle. This CDR3 comprises 15 residues. CDR1 and CDR2 from the germline V gene are MNHNS and SASEGT. CDR3 DNA sequence: TGTGCCAGCATAGGGGACGGAAATAGCAATCAGCCCCAGCATTTT. Encoded protein: CASIGDGNSNQPQHF.

V usage is TRBV6-1 and J usage is TRBJ2-4; 14 bases align to TRBD2. The CDR3 has 15 amino acids. Trimming removed 6 bases from V and 8 bases from J; junction bases left unmatched: 6. CDR1 is MNHNS, CDR2 SASEGT, per germline. The CDR3 here is CASRKGLAGEDIQYF. CDR3 DNA: TGTGCCAGCAGGAAGGGACTAGCGGGAGAAGACATTCAGTACTTC.

This rearrangement joins TRBV5-1 to TRBJ2-7; TRBD2 agrees at 12 bases. Germline CDR1 is SGHRS and CDR2 is YFSETQ. With V trimmed by 3 bases and J by 3 bases, 4 bases remained unmatched. This CDR3 has 15 residues. CDR3 in DNA: TGCGCCAGCAGCTCCGAACTAGCGGGGGGCTACGAGCAGTACTTC. It codes for CASSSELAGGYEQYF. The entire variable domain, with the rest obtained from reference TRBV5-1 and TRBJ2-7, is as follows: KAGVTQTPRYLIKTRGQQVTLSCSPISGHRSVSWYQQTPGQGLQFLFEYFSETQRNKGNFPGRFSGRQFSNSRSEMNVSTLELGDSALYLCASSSELAGGYEQYFGPGTRLTVT.

This clone occurred once. The chain is built from TRBV5-6 and TRBJ1-5; the match to TRBD1 covers 7 bases. The CDR3 contains 14 residues. Germline V lookup: CDR1 SGHDT, CDR2 YYEEEE. Losses at the gene ends were 2 bases for V and 6 bases for J; bases not matched to a gene: 5. Here the CDR3 DNA reads TGTGCCAGCAGCTTTGGACAGGCCCCTCAGCCCCAGCATTTT. As protein: CASSFGQAPQPQHF.

This chain joins TRBV5-6 and TRBJ2-5, with 12 positions matching TRBD2. Germline V gene sequence: CDR1 SGHDT, CDR2 YYEEEE. The trim removed 3 bases at V and 1 base at J, leaving 4 bases unmatched. CDR3 length: 16 amino acids. The CDR3 loop reads CASSSRTSGVQETQYF. The CDR3, as DNA: TGTGCCAGCAGCTCGCGGACTAGCGGGGTCCAAGAGACCCAGTACTTC.

The V and J genes are TRBV18 and TRBJ2-3; 9 bases agree with TRBD1. The V segment lost 6 bases and the J segment 8 bases; nucleotides outside the gene matches: 9. This CDR3 comprises 14 residues. From germline, CDR1 is KGHSH and CDR2 LQKENI. The CDR3 DNA reads as TGTGCCAGCTCTCCGGGACAGGGACCGAGTACGCAGTATTTT. Residues: CASSPGQGPSTQYF.

The chain links TRBV7-2 to TRBJ2-7, with 10 bases that match TRBD2. Germline V gene lookup returns CDR1 SGHTA and CDR2 FQGNSA. Trimming at V came to 5 bases and at J to 7 bases, leaving 11 bases not matched to a gene. There are 15 residues in the CDR3. The CDR3 DNA follows: TGTGCCAGCAGCCCCCCCGGGACTAGCGCGAATGAGCAGTACTTC. Encoded protein: CASSPPGTSANEQYF.

Turning to this clone: The sample has other DNA sequences that encode this CDR3 too. The CDR3 region is CASSLEGSSYEQYF. The CDR3 DNA is TGTGCCAGCAGCTTAGAGGGCAGCTCCTACGAGCAGTACTTC. This chain connects TRBV7-2 to TRBJ2-7; D is unclear. V was shortened by 1 base and J by 0 bases, with 7 bases between the two germline ends. Germline V gives CDR1 SGHTA, CDR2 FQGNSA. CDR3 length: 14 residues.

The V gene is TRBV25-1, the J gene TRBJ2-4; TRBD1 might be the D (6 bases). This CDR3 comprises 15 residues. Germline CDR1 MGHDK, CDR2 SYGVNS. The V gene lost 3 bases and the J gene lost 1 base, with 10 bases spanning the gap. CDR3: CASSDPDRAKNIQYF. The CDR3 DNA reads as TGTGCCAGCAGTGACCCTGACAGGGCCAAAAACATTCAGTACTTC.

Details on this clone: This same CDR3 is encoded by further DNA sequences in the sample. The genes are TRBV5-8 and TRBJ2-7; D remains unclear. The V end lost 0 bases, the J end lost 1 base, and 5 bases lay between the germline ends. CDR1 and CDR2 from the germline V gene are SGHTS and YDEGEE. This CDR3 has 13 amino acids. CDR3 residues: CASSLGRSYEQYF. Written as DNA, the CDR3 is TGTGCCAGCAGCTTGGGTAGATCCTACGAGCAGTACTTC.

The chain uses TRBV6-1 and TRBJ2-7; D tentatively reads TRBD1 or TRBD2 (6 bases each). Trimming took 3 bases from V and 3 from J, leaving 12 bases between them. The CDR3 extends over 14 amino acids. CDR1 and CDR2 from the germline V gene are MNHNS and SASEGT. CDR3 residues: CASSERGVSYEQYF. CDR3 coding DNA: TGTGCCAGCAGTGAGAGGGGGGTGAGCTACGAGCAGTACTTC.